This TCR beta chain emerged from a study of T cell repertoires in cytomegalovirus infection. About the research overall: Indications of both CMV infection and matching HLA type were provided by public TCR beta signatures. Overall study results and limits: The study found HLA-C-restricted CMV-specific TCR beta clonotypes dominating the ex vivo response.

TCRdb reprocessed the reads via MiXCR and lists one record per CDR3 protein. The sample consists of about 490,000 distinct CDR3 sequences, approximately 16% of them appearing once. CDR3 size: 16 residues. Trimming stripped 7 bases from V and 1 base from J, with 18 bases between. Germline V gene data show CDR1 as SGHAT and CDR2 as FQNNGV. With respect to this clonotype: What it binds is unknown.

The V and J genes are TRBV11-2 and TRBJ2-3, with D unresolved. This receptor was identified in a human donor in good health (CMV status not recorded). Some clones in this sample may be carry-over from other donors' samples. Sequenced material: CD8+ T cells from PBMCs. This CDR3 reads CASKRYYGPRTDTQYF. The CDR3, as DNA: TGTGCCAGCAAGAGGTACTATGGGCCCCGCACAGATACGCAGTATTTT. Full variable domain (remainder filled in from reference TRBV11-2 and TRBJ2-3): EAGVAQSPRYKIIEKRQSVAFWCNPISGHATLYWYQQILGQGPKLLIQFQNNGVVDDSQLPKDRFSAERLKGVDSTLKIQPAKLEDSAVYLCASKRYYGPRTDTQYFGPGTRLTVL.